Each of the 2 T cell receptor beta chains below was sequenced from the same sample in a study of blood T cell repertoires in COVID-19. Using immunoSEQ multiplex PCR, the repertoire was profiled, and TCRdb retains in-frame clones only, with some absent. The sample records around 250,000 clones, roughly 84% being singletons. Sequencing was carried out using peripheral blood. The receptors originated from a woman in her thirties or forties who had recovered from COVID-19.

The chain is built from TRBV3-1 (or the pseudogene TRBV3-2) and TRBJ2-1; no firm D call. Germline CDR1 reads LGHDT; CDR2 reads YNNKEL (reference sequence). This CDR3 spans 16 amino acids. V gave up 0 bases and J gave up 4 bases, with 13 bases separating them. The CDR3 DNA follows: TGTGCCAGCAGCCAAGATGTGGCAGGCCATTACAATGAGCAGTTCTTC. As protein: CASSQDVAGHYNEQFF.

J is TRBJ1-1 and V is TRBV2, with TRBD1 matching 9 bases. The CDR3 spans 15 residues. Germline loops: CDR1 SNHLY, CDR2 FYNNEI. V lost 6 bases, J lost 4 bases, and 9 bases stayed unmatched. Written as DNA, the CDR3 is TGTGCCAGCAGCAACAGGGGGCGGGTGGGCACTGAAGCTTTCTTT. It codes for CASSNRGRVGTEAFF.